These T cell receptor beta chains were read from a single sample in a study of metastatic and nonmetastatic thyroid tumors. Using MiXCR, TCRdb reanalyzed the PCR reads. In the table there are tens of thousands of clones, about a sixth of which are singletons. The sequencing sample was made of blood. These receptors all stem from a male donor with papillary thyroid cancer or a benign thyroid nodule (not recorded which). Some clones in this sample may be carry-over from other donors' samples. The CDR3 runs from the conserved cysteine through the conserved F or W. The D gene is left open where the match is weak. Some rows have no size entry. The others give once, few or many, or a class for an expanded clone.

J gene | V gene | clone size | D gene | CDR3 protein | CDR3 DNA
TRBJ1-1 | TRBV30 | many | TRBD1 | CAWSVGTGFYRF | TGTGCCTGGAGTGTAGGGACAGGGTTTTATCGCTTT
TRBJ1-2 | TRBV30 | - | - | CACGENGYTF | TGTGCCTGCGGAGAAAATGGCTACACCTTC
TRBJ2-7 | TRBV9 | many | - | CASSSSGRDEQYF | TGTGCCAGCAGCAGTTCAGGGAGAGACGAGCAGTACTTC
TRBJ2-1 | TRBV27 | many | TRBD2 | CATHHIAGAGYNEQFF | TGTGCCACCCACCATATAGCGGGAGCGGGCTACAATGAGCAGTTCTTC
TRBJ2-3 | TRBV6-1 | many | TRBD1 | CASSLNRGNTDTQYF | TGTGCCAGCAGTCTAAACAGGGGAAACACAGATACGCAGTATTTT
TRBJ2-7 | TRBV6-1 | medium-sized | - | CASSAEEGPTYEQYF | TGTGCCAGCAGTGCCGAAGAGGGGCCAACCTACGAGCAGTACTTC
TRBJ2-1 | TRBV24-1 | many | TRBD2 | CATSDPGLGINEQFF | TGTGCCACCAGTGATCCTGGACTAGGTATCAATGAGCAGTTCTTC
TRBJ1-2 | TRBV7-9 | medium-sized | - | CASSSGATFDGYTF | TGTGCCAGCAGCTCGGGAGCGACCTTTGATGGCTACACCTTC
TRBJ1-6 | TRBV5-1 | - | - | CASSWQGTLDSPLHF | TGCGCCAGCAGCTGGCAGGGCACCCTGGATTCACCCCTCCACTTT
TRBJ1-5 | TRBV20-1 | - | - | CSAREDVDQPQHF | TGCAGTGCTAGGGAAGACGTCGATCAGCCCCAGCATTTT
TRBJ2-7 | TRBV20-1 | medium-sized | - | CSAEGQNYEQYF | TGCAGTGCAGAAGGACAGAACTACGAGCAGTACTTC
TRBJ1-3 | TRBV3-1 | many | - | CASSSRGNTIYF | TGTGCCAGCAGCTCCAGGGGAAACACCATATATTTT
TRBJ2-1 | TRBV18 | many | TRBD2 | CATKTSGRPYNEQFF | TGTGCCACGAAAACTAGCGGGAGGCCCTACAATGAGCAGTTCTTC
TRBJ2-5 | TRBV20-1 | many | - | CSARGAGRFQETQYF | TGCAGTGCTAGAGGGGCGGGGCGTTTCCAAGAGACCCAGTACTTC
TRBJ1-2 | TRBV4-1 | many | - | CASSQDSLGAYGYTF | TGCGCCAGCAGCCAAGACTCCCTAGGGGCATATGGCTACACCTTC
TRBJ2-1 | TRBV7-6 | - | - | CASSPGIWRNEQFF | TGTGCCAGCAGCCCCGGGATATGGCGTAATGAGCAGTTCTTC
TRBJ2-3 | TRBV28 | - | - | CAGSLFGSGDRGDTQYF | TGTGCCGGCAGTTTATTTGGTTCCGGGGACCGCGGAGATACGCAGTATTTT
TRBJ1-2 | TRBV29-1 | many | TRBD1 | CSVEDPDRGLSYTF | TGCAGCGTTGAAGATCCCGACAGGGGGCTTAGCTACACCTTC
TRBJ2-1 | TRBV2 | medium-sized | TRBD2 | CASSRLAGTYNEQFF | TGTGCCAGCAGTCGACTAGCGGGAACATACAATGAGCAGTTCTTC
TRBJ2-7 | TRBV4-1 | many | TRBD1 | CASSPRQGWSDNEQYF | TGCGCCAGCAGCCCAAGACAGGGTTGGAGCGATAACGAGCAGTACTTC
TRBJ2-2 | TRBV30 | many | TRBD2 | CAWSSNSPGLASGELFF | TGTGCCTGGAGCTCTAACTCACCGGGACTAGCATCCGGGGAGCTGTTTTTT
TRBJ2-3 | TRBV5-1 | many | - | CASSQGSFRGNTDTQYF | TGCGCCAGCAGTCAAGGTAGCTTTCGAGGAAACACAGATACGCAGTATTTT
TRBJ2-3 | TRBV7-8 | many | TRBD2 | CASSSREGRDTQYF | TGTGCCAGCAGCTCGCGGGAGGGCCGAGATACGCAGTATTTT
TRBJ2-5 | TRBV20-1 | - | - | CSADGSDPPNQETQYF | TGCAGTGCCGACGGTTCTGACCCCCCGAACCAAGAGACCCAGTACTTC
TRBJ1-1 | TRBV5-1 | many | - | CASSLNTVNTEAFF | TGCGCCAGCAGCTTGAATACCGTTAACACTGAAGCTTTCTTT
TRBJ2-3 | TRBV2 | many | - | CASGRDPDTQYF | TGTGCCAGCGGACGGGACCCAGATACGCAGTATTTT
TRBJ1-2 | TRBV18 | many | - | CASSPLSLVDTLNYGYTF | TGTGCCAGCTCACCACTATCTCTCGTCGATACATTGAACTATGGCTACACCTTC
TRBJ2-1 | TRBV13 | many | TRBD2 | CASSLGPGLDLEQFF | TGTGCCAGCAGCTTAGGGCCGGGACTAGACTTAGAGCAGTTCTTC
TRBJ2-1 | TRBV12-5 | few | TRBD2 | CASAPWSGRAGSYNEQFF | TGTGCTAGTGCCCCTTGGAGCGGGAGGGCCGGTTCCTACAATGAGCAGTTCTTC
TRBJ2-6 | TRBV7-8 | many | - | CASSHYRVLTSGANVLTF | TGTGCCAGCAGCCACTACAGGGTCCTAACCTCTGGGGCCAACGTCCTGACTTTC
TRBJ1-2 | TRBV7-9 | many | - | CASSLSLGDIHGYTF | TGTGCCAGCAGCTTAAGCTTGGGGGACATCCATGGCTACACCTTC
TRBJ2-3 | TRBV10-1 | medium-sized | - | CASGSTDTQYF | TGCGCCAGCGGATCCACAGATACGCAGTATTTT
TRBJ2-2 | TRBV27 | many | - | CASSLRTVLNTGELFF | TGTGCCAGCAGTCTTCGGACAGTATTAAACACCGGGGAGCTGTTTTTT
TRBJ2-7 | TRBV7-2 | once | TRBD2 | CASSPTWGGEQYF | TGTGCCAGCAGCCCAACATGGGGGGGGGAGCAGTACTTC
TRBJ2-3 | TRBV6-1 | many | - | CASSFTRPGIMGTQYF | TGTGCCAGCAGTTTTACCCGGCCAGGAATCATGGGTACGCAGTATTTT
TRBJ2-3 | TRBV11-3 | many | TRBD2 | CASSSRPTSADTQYF | TGTGCCAGCAGCTCCCGCCCGACTAGCGCTGATACGCAGTATTTT
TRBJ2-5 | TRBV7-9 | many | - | CASSAFWETQYF | TGTGCCAGCAGCGCGTTCTGGGAGACCCAGTACTTC
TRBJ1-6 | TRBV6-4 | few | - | CASSDCTDVSPLHF | TGTGCCAGCAGTGACTGCACAGACGTATCACCCCTCCACTTT
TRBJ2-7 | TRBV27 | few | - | CASSFRLTGVLYEQYF | TGTGCCAGCAGTTTCCGACTAACGGGAGTCCTCTACGAGCAGTACTTC
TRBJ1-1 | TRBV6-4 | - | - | CASSDSGDGNTESFF | TGTGCCAGCAGTGACTCAGGGGACGGTAACACTGAATCTTTCTTT
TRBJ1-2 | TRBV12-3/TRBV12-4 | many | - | CASSLDGNYGYTF | TGTGCCAGCAGTTTGGACGGTAACTATGGCTACACCTTC
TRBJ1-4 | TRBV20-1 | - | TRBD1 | CSARDDRVPEEKLFF | TGCAGTGCTAGAGACGACAGGGTTCCGGAGGAAAAACTGTTTTTT
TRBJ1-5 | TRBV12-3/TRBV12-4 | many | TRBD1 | CASSVRGPRGNQPQHF | TGTGCCAGCAGTGTCAGGGGGCCCCGTGGCAATCAGCCCCAGCATTTT
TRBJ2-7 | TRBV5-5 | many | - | CASSPTADSSYEQYF | TGTGCCAGCAGCCCCACGGCGGACTCTTCCTACGAGCAGTACTTC
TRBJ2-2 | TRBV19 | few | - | CASSIAAGATGELFF | TGTGCCAGTAGTATCGCGGCGGGGGCCACCGGGGAGCTGTTTTTT